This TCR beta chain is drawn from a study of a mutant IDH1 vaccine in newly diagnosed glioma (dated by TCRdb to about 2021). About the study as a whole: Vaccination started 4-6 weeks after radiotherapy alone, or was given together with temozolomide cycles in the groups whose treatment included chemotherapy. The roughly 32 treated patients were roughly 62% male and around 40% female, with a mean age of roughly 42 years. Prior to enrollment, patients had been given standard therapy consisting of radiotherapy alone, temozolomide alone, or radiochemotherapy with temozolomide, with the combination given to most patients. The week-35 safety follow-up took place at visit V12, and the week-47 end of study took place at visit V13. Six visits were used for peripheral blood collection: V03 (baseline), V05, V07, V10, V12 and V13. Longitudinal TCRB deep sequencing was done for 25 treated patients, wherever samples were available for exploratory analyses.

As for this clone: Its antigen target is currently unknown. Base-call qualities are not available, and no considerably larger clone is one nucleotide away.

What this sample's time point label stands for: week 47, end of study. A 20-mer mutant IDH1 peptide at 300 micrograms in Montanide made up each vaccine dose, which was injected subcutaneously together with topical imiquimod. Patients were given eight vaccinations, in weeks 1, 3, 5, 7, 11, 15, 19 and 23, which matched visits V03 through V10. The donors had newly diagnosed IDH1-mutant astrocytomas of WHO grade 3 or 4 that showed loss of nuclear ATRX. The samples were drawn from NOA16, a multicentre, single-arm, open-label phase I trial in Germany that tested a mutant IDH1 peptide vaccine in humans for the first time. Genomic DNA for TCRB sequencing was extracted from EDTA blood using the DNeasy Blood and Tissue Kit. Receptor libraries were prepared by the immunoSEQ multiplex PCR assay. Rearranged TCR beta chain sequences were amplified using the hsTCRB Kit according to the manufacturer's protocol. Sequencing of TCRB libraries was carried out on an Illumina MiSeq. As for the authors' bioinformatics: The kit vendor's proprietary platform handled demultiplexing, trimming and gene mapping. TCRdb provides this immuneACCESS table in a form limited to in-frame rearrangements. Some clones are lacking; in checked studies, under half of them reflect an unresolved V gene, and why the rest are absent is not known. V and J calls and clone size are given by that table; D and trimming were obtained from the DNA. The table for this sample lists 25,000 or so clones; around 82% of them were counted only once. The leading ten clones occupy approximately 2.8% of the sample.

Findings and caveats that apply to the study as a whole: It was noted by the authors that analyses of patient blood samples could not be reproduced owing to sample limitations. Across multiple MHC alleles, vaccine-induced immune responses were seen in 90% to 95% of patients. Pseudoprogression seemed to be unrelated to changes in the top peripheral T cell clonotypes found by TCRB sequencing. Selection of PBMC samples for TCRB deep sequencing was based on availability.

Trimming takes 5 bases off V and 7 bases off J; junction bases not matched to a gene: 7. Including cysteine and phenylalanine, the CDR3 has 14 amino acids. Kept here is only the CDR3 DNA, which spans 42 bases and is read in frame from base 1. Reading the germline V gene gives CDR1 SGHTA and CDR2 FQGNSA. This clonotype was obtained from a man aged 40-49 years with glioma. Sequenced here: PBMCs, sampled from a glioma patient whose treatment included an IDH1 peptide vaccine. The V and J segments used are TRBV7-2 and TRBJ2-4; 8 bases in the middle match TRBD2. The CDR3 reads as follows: CASSPITGGNIQYF. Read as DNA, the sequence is TGTGCCAGCAGCCCTATTACGGGGGGGAACATTCAGTACTTC.